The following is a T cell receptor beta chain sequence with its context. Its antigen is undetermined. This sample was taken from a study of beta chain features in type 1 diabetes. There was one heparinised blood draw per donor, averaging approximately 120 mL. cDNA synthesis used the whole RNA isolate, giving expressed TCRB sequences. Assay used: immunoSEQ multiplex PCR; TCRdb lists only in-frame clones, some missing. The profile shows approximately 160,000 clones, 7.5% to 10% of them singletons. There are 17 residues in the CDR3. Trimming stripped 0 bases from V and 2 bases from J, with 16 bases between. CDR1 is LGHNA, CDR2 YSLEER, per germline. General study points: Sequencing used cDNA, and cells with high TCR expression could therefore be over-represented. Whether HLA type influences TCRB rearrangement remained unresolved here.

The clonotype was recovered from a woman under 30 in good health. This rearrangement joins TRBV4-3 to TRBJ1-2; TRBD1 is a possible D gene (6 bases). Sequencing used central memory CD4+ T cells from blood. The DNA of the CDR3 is TGCGCCAGCAGCCAAGATCCCCGACCAGGGGCCAACTATGGCTACACCTTC. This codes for CASSQDPRPGANYGYTF.